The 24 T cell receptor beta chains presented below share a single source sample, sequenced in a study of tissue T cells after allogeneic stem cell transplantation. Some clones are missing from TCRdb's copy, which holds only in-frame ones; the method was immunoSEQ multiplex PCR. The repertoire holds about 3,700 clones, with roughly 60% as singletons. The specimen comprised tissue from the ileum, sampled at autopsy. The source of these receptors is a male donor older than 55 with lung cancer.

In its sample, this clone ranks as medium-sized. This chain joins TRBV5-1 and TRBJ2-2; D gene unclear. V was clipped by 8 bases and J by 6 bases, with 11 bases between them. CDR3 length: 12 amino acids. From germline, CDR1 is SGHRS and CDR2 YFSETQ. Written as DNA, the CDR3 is TGCGCCAGACCCAGTGACCCCGGGGAGCTGTTTTTT. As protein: CARPSDPGELFF.

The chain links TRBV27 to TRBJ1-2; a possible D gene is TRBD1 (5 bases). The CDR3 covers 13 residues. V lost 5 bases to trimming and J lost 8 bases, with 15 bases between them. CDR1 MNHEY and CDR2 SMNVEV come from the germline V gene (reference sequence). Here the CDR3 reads CASSGRDPWGYTF. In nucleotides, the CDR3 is TGTGCCAGCAGTGGACGGGACCCCTGGGGCTACACCTTC.

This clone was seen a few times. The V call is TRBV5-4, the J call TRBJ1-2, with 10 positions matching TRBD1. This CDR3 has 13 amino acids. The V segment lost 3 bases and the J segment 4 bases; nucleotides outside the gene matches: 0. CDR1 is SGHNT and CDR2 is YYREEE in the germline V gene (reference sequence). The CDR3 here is CASSWTGGYGYTF. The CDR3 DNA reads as TGTGCCAGCAGCTGGACAGGGGGCTATGGCTACACCTTC.

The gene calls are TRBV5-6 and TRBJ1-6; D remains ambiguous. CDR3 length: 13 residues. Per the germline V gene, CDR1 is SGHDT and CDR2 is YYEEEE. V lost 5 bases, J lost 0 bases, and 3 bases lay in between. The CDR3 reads CASRSSYNSPLHF. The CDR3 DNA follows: TGTGCCAGCAGGAGCTCCTATAATTCACCCCTCCACTTT.

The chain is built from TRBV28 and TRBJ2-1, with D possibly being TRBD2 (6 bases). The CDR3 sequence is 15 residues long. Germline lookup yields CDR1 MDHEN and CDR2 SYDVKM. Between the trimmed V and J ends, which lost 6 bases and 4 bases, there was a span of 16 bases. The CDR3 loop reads CASRQPGLLYNEQFF. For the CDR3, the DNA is TGTGCCAGCAGGCAGCCGGGACTCCTGTACAATGAGCAGTTCTTC.

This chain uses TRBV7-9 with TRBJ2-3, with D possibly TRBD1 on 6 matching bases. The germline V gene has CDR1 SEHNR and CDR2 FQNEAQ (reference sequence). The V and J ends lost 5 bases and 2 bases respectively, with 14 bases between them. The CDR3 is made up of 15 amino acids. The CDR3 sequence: CASSRGQQNTDTQYF. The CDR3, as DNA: TGTGCCAGCAGCCGCGGACAGCAGAACACAGATACGCAGTATTTT. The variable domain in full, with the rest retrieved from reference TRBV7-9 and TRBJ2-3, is DTGVSQNPRHKITKRGQNVTFRCDPISEHNRLYWYRQTLGQGPEFLTYFQNEAQLEKSRLLSDRFSAERPKGSFSTLEIQRTEQGDSAMYLCASSRGQQNTDTQYFGPGTRLTVL.

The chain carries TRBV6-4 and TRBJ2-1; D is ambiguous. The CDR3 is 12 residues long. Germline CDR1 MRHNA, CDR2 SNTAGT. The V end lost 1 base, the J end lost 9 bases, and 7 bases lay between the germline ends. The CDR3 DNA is TGTGCCAGCAGTGACTTTTGGGGTGAGCAGTTCTTC. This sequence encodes CASSDFWGEQFF.

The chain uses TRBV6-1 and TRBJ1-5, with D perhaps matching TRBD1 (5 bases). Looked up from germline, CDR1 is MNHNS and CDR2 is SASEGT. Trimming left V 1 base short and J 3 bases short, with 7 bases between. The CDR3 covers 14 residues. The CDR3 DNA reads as TGTGCCAGCAGTGAAGGACAGTTCAATCAGCCCCAGCATTTT. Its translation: CASSEGQFNQPQHF.

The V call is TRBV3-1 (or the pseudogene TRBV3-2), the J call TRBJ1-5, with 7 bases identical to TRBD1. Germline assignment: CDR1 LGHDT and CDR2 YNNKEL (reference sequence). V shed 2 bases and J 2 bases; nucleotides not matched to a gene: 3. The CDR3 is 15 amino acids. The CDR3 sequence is CASSQWDRGNQPQHF. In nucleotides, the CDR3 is TGTGCCAGCAGCCAATGGGACAGAGGCAATCAGCCCCAGCATTTT.

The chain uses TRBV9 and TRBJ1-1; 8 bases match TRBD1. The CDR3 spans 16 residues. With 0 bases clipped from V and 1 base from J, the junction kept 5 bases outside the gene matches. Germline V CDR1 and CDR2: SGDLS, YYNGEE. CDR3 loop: CASSVGGRGPNTEAFF. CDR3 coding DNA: TGTGCCAGCAGCGTAGGTGGCAGGGGGCCGAACACTGAAGCTTTCTTT.

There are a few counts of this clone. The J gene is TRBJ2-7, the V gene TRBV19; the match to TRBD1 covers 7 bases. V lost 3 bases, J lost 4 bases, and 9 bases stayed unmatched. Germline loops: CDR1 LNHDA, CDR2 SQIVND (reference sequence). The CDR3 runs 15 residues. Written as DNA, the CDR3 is TGTGCCAGTAGTATTGTGGGGGACAGAAATTACGAGCAGTACTTC. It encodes CASSIVGDRNYEQYF.

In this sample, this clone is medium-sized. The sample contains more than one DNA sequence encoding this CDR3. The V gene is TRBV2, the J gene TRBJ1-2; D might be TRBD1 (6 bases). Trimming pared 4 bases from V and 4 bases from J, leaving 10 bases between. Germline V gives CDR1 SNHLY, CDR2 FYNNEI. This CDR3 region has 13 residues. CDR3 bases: TGTGCCAGCAGTGTGGGGGGCGGCTATGGCTACACCTTC. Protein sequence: CASSVGGGYGYTF.

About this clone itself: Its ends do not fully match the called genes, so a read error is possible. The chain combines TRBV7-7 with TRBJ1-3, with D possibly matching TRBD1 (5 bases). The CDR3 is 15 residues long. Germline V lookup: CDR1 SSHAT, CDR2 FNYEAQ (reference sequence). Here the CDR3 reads CASSPERGAGNTIYF. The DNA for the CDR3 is TGTGCTAGCAGCCCAGAACGGGGGGCTGGAAACACCATATATTTT.

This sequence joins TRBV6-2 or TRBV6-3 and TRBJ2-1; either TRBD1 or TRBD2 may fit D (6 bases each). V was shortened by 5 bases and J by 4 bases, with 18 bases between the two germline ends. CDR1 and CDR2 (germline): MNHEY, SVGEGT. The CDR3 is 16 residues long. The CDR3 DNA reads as TGTGCCAGCAGTACCGCGGCCGGGGGCTTTTACAATGAGCAGTTCTTC. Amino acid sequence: CASSTAAGGFYNEQFF.

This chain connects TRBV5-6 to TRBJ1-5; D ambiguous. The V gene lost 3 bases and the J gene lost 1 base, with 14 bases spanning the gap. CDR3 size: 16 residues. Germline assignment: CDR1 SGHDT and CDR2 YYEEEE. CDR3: CASSYGLMMSNQPQHF. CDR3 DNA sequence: TGTGCCAGCAGCTACGGACTGATGATGAGCAATCAGCCCCAGCATTTT. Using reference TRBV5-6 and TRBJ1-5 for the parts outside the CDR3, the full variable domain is DAGVTQSPTHLIKTRGQQVTLRCSPKSGHDTVSWYQQALGQGPQFIFQYYEEEERQRGNFPDRFSGHQFPNYSSELNVNALLLGDSALYLCASSYGLMMSNQPQHFGDGTRLSIL.

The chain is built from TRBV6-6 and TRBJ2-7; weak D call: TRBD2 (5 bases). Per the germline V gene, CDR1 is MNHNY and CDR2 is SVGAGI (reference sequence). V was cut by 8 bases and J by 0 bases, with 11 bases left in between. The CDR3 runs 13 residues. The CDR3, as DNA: TGTGCCAGCTGCCGGGGAAACTCCTACGAGCAGTACTTC. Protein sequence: CASCRGNSYEQYF.

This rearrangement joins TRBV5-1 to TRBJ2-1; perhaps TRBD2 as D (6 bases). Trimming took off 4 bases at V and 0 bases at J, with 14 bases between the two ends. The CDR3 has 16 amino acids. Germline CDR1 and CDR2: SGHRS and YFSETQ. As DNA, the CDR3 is TGCGCCAGCAGCCCGGGACTGGCCAGCTCCTACAATGAGCAGTTCTTC. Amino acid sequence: CASSPGLASSYNEQFF.

CDR3 nucleotide sequence: TGTGCCAGCGCAAGAATCAGGGGGCGCAAGGAGACCCAGTACTTC. Its protein is CASARIRGRKETQYF. V is TRBV25-1 and J is TRBJ2-5; 8 bases fit TRBD1. Germline V gene data show CDR1 as MGHDK and CDR2 as SYGVNS. The V and J ends lost 8 bases and 5 bases, in that order; junction bases with no gene match: 13. The CDR3 is 15 residues long.

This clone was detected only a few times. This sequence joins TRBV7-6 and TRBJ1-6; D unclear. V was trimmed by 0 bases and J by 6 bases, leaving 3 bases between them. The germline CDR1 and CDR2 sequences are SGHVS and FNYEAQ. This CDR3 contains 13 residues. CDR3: CASSLASNSPLHF. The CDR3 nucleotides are TGTGCCAGCAGCTTAGCGAGTAATTCACCCCTCCACTTT.

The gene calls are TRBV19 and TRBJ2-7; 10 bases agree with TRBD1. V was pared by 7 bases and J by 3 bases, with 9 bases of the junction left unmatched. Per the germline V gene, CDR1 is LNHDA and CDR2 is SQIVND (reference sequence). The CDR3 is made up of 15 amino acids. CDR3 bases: TGTGCCAGTACCCCGTCCGGGACAGGGGACTACGAGCAGTACTTC. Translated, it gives CASTPSGTGDYEQYF.

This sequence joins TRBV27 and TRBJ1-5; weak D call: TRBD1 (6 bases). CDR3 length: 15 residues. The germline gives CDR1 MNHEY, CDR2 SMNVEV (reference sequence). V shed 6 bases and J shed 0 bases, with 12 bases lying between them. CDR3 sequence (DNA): TGTGCCAGCAGCCGACAGGACTATAGCAATCAGCCCCAGCATTTT. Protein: CASSRQDYSNQPQHF.

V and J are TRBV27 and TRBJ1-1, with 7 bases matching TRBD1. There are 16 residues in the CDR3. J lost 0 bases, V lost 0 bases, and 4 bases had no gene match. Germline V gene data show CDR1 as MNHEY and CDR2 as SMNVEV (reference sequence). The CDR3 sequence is CASSLSRGRVNTEAFF. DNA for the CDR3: TGTGCCAGCAGTTTATCGAGGGGGCGGGTGAACACTGAAGCTTTCTTT.

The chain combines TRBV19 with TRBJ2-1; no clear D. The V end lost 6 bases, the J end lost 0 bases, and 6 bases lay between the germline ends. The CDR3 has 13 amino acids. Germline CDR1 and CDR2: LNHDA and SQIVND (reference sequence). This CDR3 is CASRVGSYNEQFF. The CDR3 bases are TGTGCCAGTAGGGTAGGCTCCTACAATGAGCAGTTCTTC.

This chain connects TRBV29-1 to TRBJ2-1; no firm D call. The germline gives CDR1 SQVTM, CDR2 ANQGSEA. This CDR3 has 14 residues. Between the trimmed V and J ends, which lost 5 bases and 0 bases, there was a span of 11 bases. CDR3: CSVFSASSYNEQFF. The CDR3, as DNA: TGCAGCGTTTTCTCTGCGAGCTCCTACAATGAGCAGTTCTTC.